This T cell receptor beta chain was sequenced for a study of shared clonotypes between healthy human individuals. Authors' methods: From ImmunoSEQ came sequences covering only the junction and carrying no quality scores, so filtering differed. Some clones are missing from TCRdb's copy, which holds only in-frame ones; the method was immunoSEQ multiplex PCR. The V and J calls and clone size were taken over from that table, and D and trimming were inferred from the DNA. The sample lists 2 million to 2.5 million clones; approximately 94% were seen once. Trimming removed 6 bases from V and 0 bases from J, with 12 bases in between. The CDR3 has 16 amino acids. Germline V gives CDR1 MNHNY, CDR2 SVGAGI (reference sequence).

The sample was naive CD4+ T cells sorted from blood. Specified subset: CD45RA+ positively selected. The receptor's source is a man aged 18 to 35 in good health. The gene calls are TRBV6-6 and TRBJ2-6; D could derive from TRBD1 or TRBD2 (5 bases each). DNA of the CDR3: TGTGCCAGCAGCACGACGGGGACCTCTGGGGCCAACGTCCTGACTTTC. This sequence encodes CASSTTGTSGANVLTF.